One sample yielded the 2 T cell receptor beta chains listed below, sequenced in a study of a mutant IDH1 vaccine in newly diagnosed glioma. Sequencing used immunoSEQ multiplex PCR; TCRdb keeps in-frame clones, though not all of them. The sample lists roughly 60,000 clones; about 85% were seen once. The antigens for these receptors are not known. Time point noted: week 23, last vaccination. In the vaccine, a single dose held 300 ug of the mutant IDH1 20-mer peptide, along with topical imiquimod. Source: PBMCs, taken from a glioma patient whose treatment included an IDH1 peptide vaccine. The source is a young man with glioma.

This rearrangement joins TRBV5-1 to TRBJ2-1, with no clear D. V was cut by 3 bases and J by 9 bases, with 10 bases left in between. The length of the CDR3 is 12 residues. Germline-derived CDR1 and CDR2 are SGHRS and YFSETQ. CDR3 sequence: CASSSSGREQFF. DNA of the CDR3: TGCGCCAGCAGCTCCTCCGGTCGTGAGCAGTTCTTC.

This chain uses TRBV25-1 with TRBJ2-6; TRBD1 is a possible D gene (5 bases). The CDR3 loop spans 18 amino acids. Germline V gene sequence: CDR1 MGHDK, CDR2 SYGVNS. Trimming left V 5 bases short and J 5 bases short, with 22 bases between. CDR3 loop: CASSINLAGQSRANVLTF. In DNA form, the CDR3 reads TGTGCCAGCAGTATAAATTTAGCTGGACAAAGTCGGGCCAACGTCCTGACTTTC.